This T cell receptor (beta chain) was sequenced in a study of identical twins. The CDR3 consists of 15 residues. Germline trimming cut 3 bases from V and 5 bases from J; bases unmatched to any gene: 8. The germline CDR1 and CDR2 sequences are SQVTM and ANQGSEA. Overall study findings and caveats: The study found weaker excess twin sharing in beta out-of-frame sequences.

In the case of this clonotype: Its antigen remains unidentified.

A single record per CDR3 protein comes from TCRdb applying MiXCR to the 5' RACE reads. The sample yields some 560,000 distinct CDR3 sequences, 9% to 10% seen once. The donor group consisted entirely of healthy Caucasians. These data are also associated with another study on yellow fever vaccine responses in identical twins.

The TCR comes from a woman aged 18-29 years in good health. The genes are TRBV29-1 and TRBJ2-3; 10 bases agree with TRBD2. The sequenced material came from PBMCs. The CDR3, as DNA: TGCAGCGTTGATTTCCCTAGCGGGAGCCGAGATACGCAGTATTTT. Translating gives CSVDFPSGSRDTQYF.